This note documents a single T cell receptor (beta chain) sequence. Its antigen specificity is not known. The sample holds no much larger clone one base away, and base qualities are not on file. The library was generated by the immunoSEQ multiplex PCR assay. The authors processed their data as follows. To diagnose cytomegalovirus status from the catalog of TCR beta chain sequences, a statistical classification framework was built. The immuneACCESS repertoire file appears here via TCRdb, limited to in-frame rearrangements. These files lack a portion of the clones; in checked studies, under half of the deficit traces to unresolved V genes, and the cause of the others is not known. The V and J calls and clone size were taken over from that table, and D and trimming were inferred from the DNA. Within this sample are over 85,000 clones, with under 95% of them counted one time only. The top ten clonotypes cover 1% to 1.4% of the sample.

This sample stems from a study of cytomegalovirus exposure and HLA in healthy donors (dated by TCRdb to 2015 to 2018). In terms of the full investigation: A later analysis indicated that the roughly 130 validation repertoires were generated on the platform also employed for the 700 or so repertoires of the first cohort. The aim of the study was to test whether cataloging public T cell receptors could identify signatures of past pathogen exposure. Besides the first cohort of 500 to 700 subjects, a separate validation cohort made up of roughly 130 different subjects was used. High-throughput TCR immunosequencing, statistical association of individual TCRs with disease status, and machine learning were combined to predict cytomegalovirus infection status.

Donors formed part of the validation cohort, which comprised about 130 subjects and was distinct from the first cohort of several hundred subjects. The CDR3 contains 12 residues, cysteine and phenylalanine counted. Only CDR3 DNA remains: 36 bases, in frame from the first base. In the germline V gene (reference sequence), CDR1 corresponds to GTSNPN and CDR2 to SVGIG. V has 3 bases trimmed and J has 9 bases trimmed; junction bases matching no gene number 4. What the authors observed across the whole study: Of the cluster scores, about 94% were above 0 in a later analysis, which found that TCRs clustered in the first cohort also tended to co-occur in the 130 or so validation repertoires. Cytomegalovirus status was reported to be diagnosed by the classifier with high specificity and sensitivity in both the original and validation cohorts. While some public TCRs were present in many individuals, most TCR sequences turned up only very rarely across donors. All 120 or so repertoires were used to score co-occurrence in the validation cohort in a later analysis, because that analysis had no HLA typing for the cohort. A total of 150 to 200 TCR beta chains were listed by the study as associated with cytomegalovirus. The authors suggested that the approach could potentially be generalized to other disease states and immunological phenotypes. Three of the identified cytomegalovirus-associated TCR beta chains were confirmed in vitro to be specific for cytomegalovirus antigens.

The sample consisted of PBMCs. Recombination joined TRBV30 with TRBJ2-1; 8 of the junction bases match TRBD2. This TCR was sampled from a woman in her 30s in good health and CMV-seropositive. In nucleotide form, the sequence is TGTGCCTGGAGCGGGAGCGGGAGTGAGCAGTTCTTC. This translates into CAWSGSGSEQFF.